This T cell receptor (beta chain) was sequenced during a study of monozygotic twins with inflammatory bowel disease (dated by TCRdb to about 2019). Concerning the study at large: The complete study included approximately 30 monozygotic twin pairs: 19 IBD-discordant Danish pairs and nine German pairs, of which four were IBD-concordant and five were IBD-discordant. Within discordant pairs, disease-associated traits were sought mainly by comparing IBD patients with their genetically identical healthy co-twins. Each individual had, on average, about 151 000 unique TCRalpha sequences and 181 000 unique TCRbeta sequences available for analysis.

What the work shows at the level of the full study, not this receptor alone: The analysis was unable to tell apart different T cell subtypes. No single strong signal or clonotype linked to IBD turned up in the results, so the idea that one exists was not supported. Differing immunosuppressive treatments among patients may have added background noise and inter-individual variability to the repertoires. Concordant and discordant twins showed no difference in repertoire similarity, possibly because of limited statistical power. A decrease in TCRbeta repertoire diversity, as measured by inverse Simpson index, was observed in IBD patients compared with their healthy co-twins. Fewer clonotypes were shared with other individuals by IBD patients than by healthy twins, most markedly in patients showing signs of disease activity.

Library preparation was by 5' RACE. The input for every TCR library was roughly 4,000 ng of total RNA. For each sample, cDNA synthesis with SMARTScribe reverse transcriptase was split into eight separate reactions. During cDNA synthesis, unique molecular identifiers containing a 6-nucleotide sample barcode were introduced by template switching. TCRalpha and TCRbeta cDNA was amplified by two nested PCRs of 16 and 9 cycles, with bead purification after each PCR. Before amplification, the cDNA was treated with uracil DNA-glycosylase and purified using the QIAquick PCR purification kit. In the second PCR, Illumina TruSeq-compatible adapters and sample-specific barcodes were added. TapeStation and Qubit were used to check library quality and concentration, and 4.5 to 6.5 ng of each library was pooled. Sequencing of the pooled libraries was done on an Illumina HiSeq2500 single-index Rapid Run using custom sequencing primers and 2 x 100 bp reads. In the source study's methods: PCR and sequencing errors were corrected by UMI-based consensus assembly using MiGEC version 1.2.6. MiXCR version 2.1.1 was used to carry out V(D)J alignment, clonotype assembly and CDR3 extraction. Gene usage, clonotype sharing and MAIT/NKT TCR abundance were normalised by analysing the top 1000, 10 000 and 20 000 clonotypes per sample. After downsampling to 27 000 UMIs, diversity was calculated as the inverse Simpson index using the vegan R package. Statistical testing used paired Mann-Whitney U tests on the discordant twin pairs and applied Benjamini-Hochberg correction for multiple testing. TCRdb reanalyzed the reads, keeping one entry per CDR3 protein sequence and omitting DNA. The authors' filters were not applied to this entry. The table kept for this sample lists some 150,000 distinct CDR3 sequences. Jointly, the top ten make up 2% to 3% of the sample.

As concerns this clonotype: Its antigen remains undetermined.

An approximately 2.6 ml peripheral blood sample was drawn into PAXgene tubes per donor and stored at -80°C. Without T cell sorting, total RNA was isolated from whole blood using the PAXgene blood miRNA kit on an automated QIAcube. Peripheral blood from monozygotic twin pairs concordant or discordant for inflammatory bowel disease was subjected to deep TCRalpha and TCRbeta repertoire profiling with unique molecular barcoding. Smoking habits were recorded for all twin pairs, and each individual was classified as a current, former or never smoker. Via the germline V gene, CDR1 is KGHDR and CDR2 SFDVKD. Measured from the cysteine to the phenylalanine, the CDR3 is 15 residues long. The coding DNA is unavailable.

The V and J segments used are TRBV24-1 and TRBJ2-1; without DNA, the TCRdb call of TRBD2 cannot be checked. Specimen: blood. The clonotype comes from a human donor with ulcerative colitis or Crohn's disease, or a healthy co-twin of an affected twin (not recorded which). For the CDR3, the sequence is CATSAVAGGYNEQFF.